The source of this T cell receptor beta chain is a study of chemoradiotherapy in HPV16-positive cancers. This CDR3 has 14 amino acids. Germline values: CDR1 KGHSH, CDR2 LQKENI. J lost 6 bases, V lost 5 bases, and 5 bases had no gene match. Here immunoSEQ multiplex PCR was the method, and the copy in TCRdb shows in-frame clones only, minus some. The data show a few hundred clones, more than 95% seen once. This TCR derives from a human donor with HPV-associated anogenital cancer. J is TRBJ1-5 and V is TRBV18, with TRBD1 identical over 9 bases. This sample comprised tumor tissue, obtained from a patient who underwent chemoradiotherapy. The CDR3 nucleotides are TGTGCCAGCTCAGGGACAGGGTATGGTCAGCCCCAGCATTTT. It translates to CASSGTGYGQPQHF.